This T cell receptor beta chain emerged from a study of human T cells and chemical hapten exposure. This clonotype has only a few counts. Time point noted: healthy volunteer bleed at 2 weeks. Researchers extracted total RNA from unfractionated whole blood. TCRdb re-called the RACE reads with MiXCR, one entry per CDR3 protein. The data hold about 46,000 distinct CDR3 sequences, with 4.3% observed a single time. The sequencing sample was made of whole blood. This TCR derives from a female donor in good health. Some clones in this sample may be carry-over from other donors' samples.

CDR3 region: CAISDYLAEAFF. The CDR3 bases are TGTGCCATCAGTGATTACCTAGCTGAAGCTTTCTTT. V and J are TRBV10-3 and TRBJ1-1, with D unresolved. From germline, CDR1 is ENHRY and CDR2 SYGVKD. The CDR3 is 12 residues long. V lost 3 bases, J lost 6 bases, and 8 bases lay in between.